The entry that follows covers one T cell receptor (beta chain) sequence. Which cohort a participant joined came from the clinical history participants gave. Produced via immunoSEQ multiplex PCR; TCRdb's table is partial and in-frame only. The sample comprises about 230,000 clones, just under 90% of which are singletons, and around 4.2% rests with the top ten. The data were taken from a study of blood T cell repertoires in COVID-19. Study-level background: Sites across the United States, Italy and Spain contributed samples from acute and convalescent COVID-19.

With V trimmed by 3 bases and J by 5 bases, 9 bases remained unmatched. The germline V gene has CDR1 LGHNA and CDR2 YSLEER. This CDR3 is 15 amino acids long. The origin of this receptor is a woman aged 25 to 39 with acute COVID-19. The V call is TRBV4-3, the J call TRBJ1-2; 7 positions agree with TRBD1. Sequenced: PBMCs or T cells enriched from blood (not recorded which). Here the CDR3 reads CASSQTGTARYGYTF. The CDR3 DNA is TGCGCCAGCAGCCAGACCGGGACAGCGAGATATGGCTACACCTTC.